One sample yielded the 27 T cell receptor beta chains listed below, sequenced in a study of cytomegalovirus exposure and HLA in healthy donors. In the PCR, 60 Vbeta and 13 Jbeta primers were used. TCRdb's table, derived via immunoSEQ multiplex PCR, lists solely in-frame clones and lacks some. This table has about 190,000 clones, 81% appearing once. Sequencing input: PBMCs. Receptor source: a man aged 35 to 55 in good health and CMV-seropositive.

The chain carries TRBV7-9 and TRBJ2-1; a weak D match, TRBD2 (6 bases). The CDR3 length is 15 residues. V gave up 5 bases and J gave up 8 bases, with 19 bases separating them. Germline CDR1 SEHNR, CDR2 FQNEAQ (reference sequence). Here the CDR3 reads CASSAPSDIVYEQFF. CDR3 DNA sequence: TGTGCCAGCAGCGCCCCTAGCGACATAGTCTATGAGCAGTTCTTC. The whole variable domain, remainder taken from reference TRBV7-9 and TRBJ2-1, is DTGVSQNPRHKITKRGQNVTFRCDPISEHNRLYWYRQTLGQGPEFLTYFQNEAQLEKSRLLSDRFSAERPKGSFSTLEIQRTEQGDSAMYLCASSAPSDIVYEQFFGPGTRLTVL.

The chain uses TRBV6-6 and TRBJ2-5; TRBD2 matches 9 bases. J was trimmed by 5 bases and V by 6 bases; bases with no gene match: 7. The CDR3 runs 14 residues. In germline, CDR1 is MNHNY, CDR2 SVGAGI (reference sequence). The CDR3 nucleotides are TGTGCCAGCAGAAATAGCGGGGGATTGGAGACCCAGTACTTC. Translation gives CASRNSGGLETQYF.

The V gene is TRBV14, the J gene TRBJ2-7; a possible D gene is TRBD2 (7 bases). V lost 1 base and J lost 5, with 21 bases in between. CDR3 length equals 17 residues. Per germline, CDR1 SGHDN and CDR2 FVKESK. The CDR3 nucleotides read TGTGCCAGCAGCCAAGCCAGAGGGGGGGCCGGGCTGGACGAGCAGTACTTC. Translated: CASSQARGGAGLDEQYF. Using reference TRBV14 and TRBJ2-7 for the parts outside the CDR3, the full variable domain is EAGVTQFPSHSVIEKGQTVTLRCDPISGHDNLYWYRRVMGKEIKFLLHFVKESKQDESGMPNNRFLAERTGGTYSTLKVQPAELEDSGVYFCASSQARGGAGLDEQYFGPGTRLTVT.

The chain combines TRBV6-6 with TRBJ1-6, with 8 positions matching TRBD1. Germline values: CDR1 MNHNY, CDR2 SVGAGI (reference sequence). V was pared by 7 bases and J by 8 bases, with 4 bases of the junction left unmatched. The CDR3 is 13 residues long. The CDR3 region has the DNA TGTGCCAGCACCGGACAGGGACATTCACCCCTCCACTTT. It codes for CASTGQGHSPLHF.

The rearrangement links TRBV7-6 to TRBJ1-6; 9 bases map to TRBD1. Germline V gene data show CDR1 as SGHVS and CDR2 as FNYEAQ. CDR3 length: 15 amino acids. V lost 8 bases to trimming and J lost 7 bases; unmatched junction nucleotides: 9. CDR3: CASGTTGTGNSPLHF. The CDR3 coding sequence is TGTGCCAGCGGTACCACCGGGACAGGGAATTCACCCCTCCACTTT. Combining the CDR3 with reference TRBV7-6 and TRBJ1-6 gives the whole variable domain GAGVSQSPRYKVTKRGQDVALRCDPISGHVSLYWYRQALGQGPEFLTYFNYEAQQDKSGLPNDRFSAERPEGSISTLTIQRTEQRDSAMYRCASGTTGTGNSPLHFGNGTRLTVT.

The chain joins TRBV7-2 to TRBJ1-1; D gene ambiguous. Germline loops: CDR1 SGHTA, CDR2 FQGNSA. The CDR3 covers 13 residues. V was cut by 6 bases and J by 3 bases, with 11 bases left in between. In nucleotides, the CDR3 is TGTGCCAGCAGTCCACAGTTATACACTGAAGCTTTCTTT. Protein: CASSPQLYTEAFF.

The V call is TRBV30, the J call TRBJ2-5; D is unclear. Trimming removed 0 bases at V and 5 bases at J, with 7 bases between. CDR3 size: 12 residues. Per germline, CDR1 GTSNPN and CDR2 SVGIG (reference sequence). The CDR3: CAWSVVEETQYF. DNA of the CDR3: TGTGCCTGGAGTGTAGTAGAGGAGACCCAGTACTTC.

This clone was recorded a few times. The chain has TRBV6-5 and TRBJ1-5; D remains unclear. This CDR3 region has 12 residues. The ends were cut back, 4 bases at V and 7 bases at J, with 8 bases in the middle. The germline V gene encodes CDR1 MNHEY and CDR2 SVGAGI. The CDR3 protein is CASSSPGQPQHF. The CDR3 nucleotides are TGTGCCAGCAGTTCTCCGGGGCAGCCCCAGCATTTT.

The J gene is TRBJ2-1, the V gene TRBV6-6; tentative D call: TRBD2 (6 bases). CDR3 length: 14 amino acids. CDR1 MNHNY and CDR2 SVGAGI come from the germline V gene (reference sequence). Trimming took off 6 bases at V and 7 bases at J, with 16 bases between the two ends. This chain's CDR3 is CASSKGLPVNEQFF. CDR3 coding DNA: TGTGCCAGCAGCAAGGGACTCCCGGTAAATGAGCAGTTCTTC.

The CDR3 sequence: CASSPDSGRIPDTQYF. CDR3 coding DNA: TGTGCCAGCTCACCAGATAGCGGGAGAATCCCAGATACGCAGTATTTT. The chain recombines TRBV18 with TRBJ2-3; 9 nucleotides agree with TRBD2. Germline loops: CDR1 KGHSH, CDR2 LQKENI. The CDR3 extends over 16 amino acids. The junction had 7 bases not matched to a gene; V was cut back by 2 bases and J by 4 bases.

CDR3 protein: CASSSETGVGYEQYF. The CDR3 DNA reads TGTGCCAGCAGTTCCGAGACAGGGGTGGGATACGAGCAGTACTTC. This chain joins TRBV27 and TRBJ2-7, with 8 bases aligning to TRBD1. The CDR3 has 15 amino acids. Germline V gives CDR1 MNHEY, CDR2 SMNVEV (reference sequence). V was clipped by 4 bases and J by 4 bases; unmatched bases: 9.

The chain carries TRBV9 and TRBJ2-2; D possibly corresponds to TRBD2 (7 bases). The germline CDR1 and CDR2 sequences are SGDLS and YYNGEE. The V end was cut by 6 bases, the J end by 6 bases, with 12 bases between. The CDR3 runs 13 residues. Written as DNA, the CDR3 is TGTGCCAGCACCTCGGGGGGCCCCGGGGAGCTGTTTTTT. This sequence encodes CASTSGGPGELFF.

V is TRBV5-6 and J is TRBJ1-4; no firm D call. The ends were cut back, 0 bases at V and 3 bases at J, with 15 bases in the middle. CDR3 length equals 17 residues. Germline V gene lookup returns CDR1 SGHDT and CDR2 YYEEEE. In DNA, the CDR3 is TGTGCCAGCAGCTTGGGGATTAGGCAGGCACCTAATGAAAAACTGTTTTTT. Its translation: CASSLGIRQAPNEKLFF.

DNA of the CDR3: TGTGCCAGCCTTCCTCGGGGGGAGGGAAACACCATATATTTT. It codes for CASLPRGEGNTIYF. The chain is built from TRBV25-1 and TRBJ1-3, with D perhaps matching TRBD1 (5 bases). The CDR3 runs 14 residues. Trimming shortened V by 8 bases and J by 4 bases, and 15 bases separated the two germline ends. Germline CDR1 reads MGHDK; CDR2 reads SYGVNS.

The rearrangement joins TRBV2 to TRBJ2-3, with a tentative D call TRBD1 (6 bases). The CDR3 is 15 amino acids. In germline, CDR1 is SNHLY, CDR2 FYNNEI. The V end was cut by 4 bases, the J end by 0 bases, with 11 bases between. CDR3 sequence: CASSGRTASTDTQYF. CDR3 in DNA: TGTGCCAGCAGTGGAAGGACAGCTAGCACAGATACGCAGTATTTT. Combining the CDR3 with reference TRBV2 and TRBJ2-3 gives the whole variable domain EPEVTQTPSHQVTQMGQEVILRCVPISNHLYFYWYRQILGQKVEFLVSFYNNEISEKSEIFDDQFSVERPDGSNFTLKIRSTKLEDSAMYFCASSGRTASTDTQYFGPGTRLTVL.

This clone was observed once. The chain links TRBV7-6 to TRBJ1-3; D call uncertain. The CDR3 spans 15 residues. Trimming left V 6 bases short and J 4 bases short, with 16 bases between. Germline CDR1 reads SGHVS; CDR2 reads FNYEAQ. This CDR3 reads CASRLSPDPGNTIYF. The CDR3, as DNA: TGTGCCAGCAGACTTAGTCCCGATCCAGGAAACACCATATATTTT.

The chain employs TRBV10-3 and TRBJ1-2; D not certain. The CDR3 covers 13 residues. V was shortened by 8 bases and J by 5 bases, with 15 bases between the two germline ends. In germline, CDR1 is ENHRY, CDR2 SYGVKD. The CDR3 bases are TGTGCCATCGTGGCGGACTTAGCTTATGGCTACACCTTC. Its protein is CAIVADLAYGYTF.

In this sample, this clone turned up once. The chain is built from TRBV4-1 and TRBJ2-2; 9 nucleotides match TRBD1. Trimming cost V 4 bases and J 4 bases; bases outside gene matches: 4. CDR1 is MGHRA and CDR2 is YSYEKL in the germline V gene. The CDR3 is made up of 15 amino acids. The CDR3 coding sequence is TGCGCCAGCAGCCCGGGACAGGGAATCACCGGGGAGCTGTTTTTT. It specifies CASSPGQGITGELFF.

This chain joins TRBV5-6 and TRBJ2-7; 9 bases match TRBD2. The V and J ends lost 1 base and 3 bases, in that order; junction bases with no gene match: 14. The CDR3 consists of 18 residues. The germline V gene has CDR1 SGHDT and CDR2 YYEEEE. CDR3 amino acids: CASSLSLAGRTAGYEQYF. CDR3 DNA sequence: TGTGCCAGCAGCTTGTCGCTAGCGGGACGGACGGCGGGCTACGAGCAGTACTTC.

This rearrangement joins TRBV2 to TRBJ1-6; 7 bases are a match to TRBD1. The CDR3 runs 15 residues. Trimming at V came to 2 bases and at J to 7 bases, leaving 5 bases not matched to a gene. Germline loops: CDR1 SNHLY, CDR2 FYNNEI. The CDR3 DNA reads TGTGCCAGCAGTGAAAGGCAGGGGGAGAATTCACCCCTCCACTTT. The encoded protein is CASSERQGENSPLHF. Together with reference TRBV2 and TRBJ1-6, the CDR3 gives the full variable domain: EPEVTQTPSHQVTQMGQEVILRCVPISNHLYFYWYRQILGQKVEFLVSFYNNEISEKSEIFDDQFSVERPDGSNFTLKIRSTKLEDSAMYFCASSERQGENSPLHFGNGTRLTVT.

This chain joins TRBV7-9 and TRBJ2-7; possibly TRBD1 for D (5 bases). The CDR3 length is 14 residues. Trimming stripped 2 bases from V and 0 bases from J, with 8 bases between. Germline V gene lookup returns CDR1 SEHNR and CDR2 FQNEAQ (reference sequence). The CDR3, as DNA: TGTGCCAGCAGCTTAAAGGGGTCCTCCTACGAGCAGTACTTC. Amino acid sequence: CASSLKGSSYEQYF. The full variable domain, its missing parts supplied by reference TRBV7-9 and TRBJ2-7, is DTGVSQNPRHKITKRGQNVTFRCDPISEHNRLYWYRQTLGQGPEFLTYFQNEAQLEKSRLLSDRFSAERPKGSFSTLEIQRTEQGDSAMYLCASSLKGSSYEQYFGPGTRLTVT.

The CDR3: CASSFGRAQNEKLFF. The CDR3 DNA reads as TGTGCCAGCAGCTTTGGGAGGGCGCAGAATGAAAAACTGTTTTTT. The rearrangement links TRBV7-9 to TRBJ1-4; D unresolved. With 3 bases removed from V and 5 bases from J, the gap between germline ends came to 13 bases. The germline V gene encodes CDR1 SEHNR and CDR2 FQNEAQ (reference sequence). The CDR3 runs 15 residues.

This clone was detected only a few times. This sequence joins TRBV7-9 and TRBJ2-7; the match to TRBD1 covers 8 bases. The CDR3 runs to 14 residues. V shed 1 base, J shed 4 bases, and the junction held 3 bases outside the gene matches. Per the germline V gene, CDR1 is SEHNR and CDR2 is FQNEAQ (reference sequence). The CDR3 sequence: CASSLGTGRYEQYF. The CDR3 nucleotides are TGTGCCAGCAGCTTAGGGACAGGGCGGTACGAGCAGTACTTC.

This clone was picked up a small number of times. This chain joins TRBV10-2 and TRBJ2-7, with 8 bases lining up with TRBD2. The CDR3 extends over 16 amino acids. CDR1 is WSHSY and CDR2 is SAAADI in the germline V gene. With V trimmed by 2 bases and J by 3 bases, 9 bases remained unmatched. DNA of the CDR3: TGCGCCAGCAGTGAGGGGGCGGGAGGATTAGGCTACGAGCAGTACTTC. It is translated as CASSEGAGGLGYEQYF.

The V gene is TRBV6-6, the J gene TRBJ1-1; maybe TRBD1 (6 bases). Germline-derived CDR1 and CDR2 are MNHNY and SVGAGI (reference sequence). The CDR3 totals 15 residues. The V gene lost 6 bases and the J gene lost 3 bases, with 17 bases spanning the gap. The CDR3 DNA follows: TGTGCCAGCAGAACCCTCGGGGGGGCGGACACTGAAGCTTTCTTT. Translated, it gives CASRTLGGADTEAFF.

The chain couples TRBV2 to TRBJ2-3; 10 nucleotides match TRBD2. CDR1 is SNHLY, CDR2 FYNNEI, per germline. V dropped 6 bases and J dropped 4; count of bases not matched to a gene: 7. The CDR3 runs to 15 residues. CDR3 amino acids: CASRGASGSPDTQYF. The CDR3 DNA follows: TGTGCCAGCAGGGGAGCTAGCGGGAGCCCAGATACGCAGTATTTT. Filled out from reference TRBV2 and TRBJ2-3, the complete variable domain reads EPEVTQTPSHQVTQMGQEVILRCVPISNHLYFYWYRQILGQKVEFLVSFYNNEISEKSEIFDDQFSVERPDGSNFTLKIRSTKLEDSAMYFCASRGASGSPDTQYFGPGTRLTVL.

The CDR3 loop is CASRMQGSYNEQFF. The CDR3 region has the DNA TGTGCCAGCAGGATGCAGGGGTCCTACAATGAGCAGTTCTTC. The chain joins TRBV25-1 to TRBJ2-1; D is possibly TRBD1 (6 bases). CDR3 length: 14 amino acids. Germline V lookup: CDR1 MGHDK, CDR2 SYGVNS. V lost 6 bases, J lost 1 base, and 10 bases lay in between.